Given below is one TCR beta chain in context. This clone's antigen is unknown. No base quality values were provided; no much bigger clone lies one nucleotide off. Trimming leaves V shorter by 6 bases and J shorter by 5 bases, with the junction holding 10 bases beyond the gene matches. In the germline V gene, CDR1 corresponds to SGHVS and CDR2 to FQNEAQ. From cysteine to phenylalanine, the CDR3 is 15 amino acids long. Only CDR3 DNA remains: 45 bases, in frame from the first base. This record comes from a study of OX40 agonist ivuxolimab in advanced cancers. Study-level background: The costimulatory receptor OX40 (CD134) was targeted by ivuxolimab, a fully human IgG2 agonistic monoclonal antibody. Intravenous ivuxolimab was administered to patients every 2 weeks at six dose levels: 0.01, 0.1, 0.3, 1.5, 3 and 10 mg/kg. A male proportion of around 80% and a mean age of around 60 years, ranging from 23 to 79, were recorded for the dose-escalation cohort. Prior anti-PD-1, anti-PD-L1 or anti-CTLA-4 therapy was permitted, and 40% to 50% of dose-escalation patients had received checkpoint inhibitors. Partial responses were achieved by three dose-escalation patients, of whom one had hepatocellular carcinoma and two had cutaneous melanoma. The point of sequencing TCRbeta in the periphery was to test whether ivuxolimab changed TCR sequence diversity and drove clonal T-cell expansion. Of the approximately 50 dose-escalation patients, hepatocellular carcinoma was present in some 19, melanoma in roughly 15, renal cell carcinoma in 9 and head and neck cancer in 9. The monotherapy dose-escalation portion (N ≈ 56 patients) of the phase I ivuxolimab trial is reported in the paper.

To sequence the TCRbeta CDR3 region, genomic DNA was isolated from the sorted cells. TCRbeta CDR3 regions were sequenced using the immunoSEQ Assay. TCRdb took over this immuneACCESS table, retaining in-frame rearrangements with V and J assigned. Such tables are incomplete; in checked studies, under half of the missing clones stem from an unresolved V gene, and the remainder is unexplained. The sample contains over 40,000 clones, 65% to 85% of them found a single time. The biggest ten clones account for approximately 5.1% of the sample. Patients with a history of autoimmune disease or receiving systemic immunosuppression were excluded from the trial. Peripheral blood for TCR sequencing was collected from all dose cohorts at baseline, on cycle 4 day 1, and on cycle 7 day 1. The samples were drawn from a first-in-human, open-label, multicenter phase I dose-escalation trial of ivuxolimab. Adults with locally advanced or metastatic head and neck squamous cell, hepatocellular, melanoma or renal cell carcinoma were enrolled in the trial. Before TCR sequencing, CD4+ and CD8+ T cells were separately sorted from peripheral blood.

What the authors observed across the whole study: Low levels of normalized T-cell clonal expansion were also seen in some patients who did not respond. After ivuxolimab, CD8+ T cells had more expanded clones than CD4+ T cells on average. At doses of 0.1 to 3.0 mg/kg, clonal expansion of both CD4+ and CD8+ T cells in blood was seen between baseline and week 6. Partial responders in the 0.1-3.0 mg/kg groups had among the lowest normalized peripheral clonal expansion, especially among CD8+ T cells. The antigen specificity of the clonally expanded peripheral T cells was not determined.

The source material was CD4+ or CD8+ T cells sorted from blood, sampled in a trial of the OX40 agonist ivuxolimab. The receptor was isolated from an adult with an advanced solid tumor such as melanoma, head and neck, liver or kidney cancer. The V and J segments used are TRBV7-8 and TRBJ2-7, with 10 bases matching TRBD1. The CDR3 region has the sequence CASSRRDRGGDEQYF. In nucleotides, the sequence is TGTGCCAGCAGTAGGAGGGACAGGGGAGGAGACGAGCAGTACTTC.